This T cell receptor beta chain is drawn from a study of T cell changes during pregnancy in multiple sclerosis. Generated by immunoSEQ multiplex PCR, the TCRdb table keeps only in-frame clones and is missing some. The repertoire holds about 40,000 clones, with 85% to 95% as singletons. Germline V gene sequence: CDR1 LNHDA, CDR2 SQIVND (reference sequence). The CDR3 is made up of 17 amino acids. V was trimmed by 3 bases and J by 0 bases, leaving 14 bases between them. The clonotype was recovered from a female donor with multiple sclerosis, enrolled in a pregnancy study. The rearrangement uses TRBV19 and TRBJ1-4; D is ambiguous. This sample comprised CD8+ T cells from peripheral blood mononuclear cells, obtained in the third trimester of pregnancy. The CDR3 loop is CASSMAVGVATNEKLFF. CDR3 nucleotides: TGTGCCAGTAGTATGGCCGTCGGGGTTGCAACTAATGAAAAACTGTTTTTT.